Below are 29 T cell receptor beta chains sequenced from a single sample in a study of blood T cell repertoires in COVID-19 (dated by TCRdb to about 2020). The library was obtained by the immunoSEQ multiplex PCR assay. This is the immuneACCESS table as TCRdb keeps it, with only in-frame sequences that have V and J called. A part of the clones is gone; compared with another copy, unresolved V genes explain less than half, and the rest is unexplained. The sample table shows more than 200,000 clones, and about 79% are seen once. The top ten hold over 1.2% of the sample. Sample: peripheral blood. These receptors were obtained from a woman in her 40s who had recovered from COVID-19.

This clone was counted a single time. The chain has TRBV6-5 and TRBJ1-4; D not resolved. From germline, CDR1 is MNHEY and CDR2 SVGAGI. This CDR3 contains 15 residues. V dropped 0 bases and J dropped 5 bases, with 10 bases sitting between them. CDR3 in amino acids: CASSYSEGGNEKLFF. The CDR3 nucleotides read TGTGCCAGCAGTTACTCGGAGGGAGGGAATGAAAAACTGTTTTTT.

The chain has TRBV5-4 and TRBJ2-5; possibly TRBD1 for D (6 bases). The CDR3 length is 15 residues. Trimming stripped 4 bases from V and 5 bases from J, with 18 bases between. Looked up from germline, CDR1 is SGHNT and CDR2 is YYREEE (reference sequence). CDR3 residues: CASSLNRVRDETQYF. CDR3 coding DNA: TGTGCCAGCAGCCTAAACAGGGTTAGGGATGAGACCCAGTACTTC.

The chain joins TRBV11-2 to TRBJ2-7; D gene ambiguous. V was pared by 2 bases and J by 4 bases, with 6 bases between. In germline, CDR1 is SGHAT, CDR2 FQNNGV. CDR3 length: 12 amino acids. CDR3 residues: CASSLYGYEQYF. The CDR3 bases are TGTGCCAGCAGCTTATACGGTTACGAGCAGTACTTC.

The chain couples TRBV19 to TRBJ2-5; TRBD2 matches 14 bases. Unmatched junction bases numbered 3, after V lost 4 bases and J lost 5 bases. Germline V gene lookup returns CDR1 LNHDA and CDR2 SQIVND (reference sequence). This CDR3 contains 15 residues. The CDR3 coding sequence is TGTGCCAGTAGTAGGAGACTAGCGGGGGGGGAGACCCAGTACTTC. Its protein is CASSRRLAGGETQYF.

This clone was counted only a few times. The CDR3, as DNA: TGTGCCAGCAACTTAGGACAGGGGGCCACCGGGGAGCTGTTTTTT. Its protein is CASNLGQGATGELFF. V and J are TRBV2 and TRBJ2-2; 11 bases align to TRBD1. Germline loops: CDR1 SNHLY, CDR2 FYNNEI. Germline trimming cut 7 bases from V and 4 bases from J; bases unmatched to any gene: 5. This CDR3 has 15 residues.

The table lists this clone with a count of one. The chain recombines TRBV18 with TRBJ2-2, with D uncertain. Deletions cut 4 bases from V and 4 bases from J, with 13 bases between. This CDR3 is built from 15 residues. Germline assignment: CDR1 KGHSH and CDR2 LQKENI. In nucleotides, the CDR3 is TGTGCCAGCTCACTTGGTCTCATGGCCACCGGGGAGCTGTTTTTT. The encoded protein is CASSLGLMATGELFF. The full variable domain, rest sourced from reference TRBV18 and TRBJ2-2, is NAGVMQNPRHLVRRRGQEARLRCSPMKGHSHVYWYRQLPEEGLKFMVYLQKENIIDESGMPKERFSAEFPKEGPSILRIQQVVRGDSAAYFCASSLGLMATGELFFGEGSRLTVL.

This chain connects TRBV2 to TRBJ2-2; 8 nucleotides agree with TRBD1. Losses at the gene ends were 11 bases for V and 1 base for J; bases not matched to a gene: 6. Looked up from germline, CDR1 is SNHLY and CDR2 is FYNNEI. This CDR3 has 14 residues. The CDR3 coding sequence is TGTGCCCGAGAGACAGGGGTGAACACCGGGGAGCTGTTTTTT. Amino acid sequence: CARETGVNTGELFF.

The chain carries TRBV19 and TRBJ1-2; 7 bases are a match to TRBD1. J was trimmed by 2 bases and V by 6 bases; bases with no gene match: 9. The germline gives CDR1 LNHDA, CDR2 SQIVND (reference sequence). The CDR3 has 15 residues. The CDR3 DNA follows: TGTGCCAGTAGCCGGAGAGGGACAGACAACTATGGCTACACCTTC. Residues: CASSRRGTDNYGYTF.

The sample holds one count of this clone. V is TRBV5-5 and J is TRBJ2-7, with D perhaps TRBD2 (6 bases). The CDR3 is 13 residues long. Germline V gene data show CDR1 as SGHKS and CDR2 as YYEKEE (reference sequence). Trimming shortened V by 3 bases and J by 7 bases, and 14 bases separated the two germline ends. The DNA for the CDR3 is TGTGCCAGCAGCTCGAGGGACGGAGGGGAGCAGTACTTC. The encoded protein is CASSSRDGGEQYF.

This chain connects TRBV7-8 to TRBJ2-2; 7 bases map to TRBD1. This CDR3 spans 18 amino acids. Per the germline V gene, CDR1 is SGHVS and CDR2 is FQNEAQ. Trimming cost V 5 bases and J 6 bases; bases outside gene matches: 18. CDR3: CASSTYTGEYNSAGELFF. CDR3 DNA: TGTGCCAGCAGCACCTACACAGGGGAATACAATTCTGCCGGGGAGCTGTTTTTT. The complete variable domain, with remaining parts taken from reference TRBV7-8 and TRBJ2-2, reads GAGVSQSPRYKVAKRGQDVALRCDPISGHVSLFWYQQALGQGPEFLTYFQNEAQLDKSGLPSDRFFAERPEGSVSTLKIQRTQQEDSAVYLCASSTYTGEYNSAGELFFGEGSRLTVL.

The gene calls are TRBV3-1 (or the pseudogene TRBV3-2) and TRBJ1-2; 11 bases are shared with TRBD1. The V gene's germline CDR1 is LGHDT and CDR2 YNNKEL (reference sequence). Unmatched junction bases numbered 7, after V lost 0 bases and J lost 4 bases. CDR3 size: 17 residues. The chain's CDR3 is CASSQEGQGAGFYGYTF. The CDR3 nucleotides read TGTGCCAGCAGCCAAGAAGGACAGGGGGCTGGATTCTATGGCTACACCTTC.

The rearrangement joins TRBV11-3 to TRBJ2-2; 8 bases map to TRBD1. The CDR3 contains 17 residues. The germline gives CDR1 SGHNT, CDR2 YENEEA. V was clipped by 0 bases and J by 6 bases; unmatched bases: 9. CDR3 region: CASSLDLGQAMSGELFF. DNA of the CDR3: TGTGCCAGCAGCTTAGATCTGGGACAGGCTATGTCCGGGGAGCTGTTTTTT.

The rearrangement joins TRBV6-2 or TRBV6-3 to TRBJ1-2, with TRBD1 matching over 7 bases. CDR1 and CDR2 from the germline V gene are MNHEY and SVGEGT. J was trimmed by 1 base and V by 4 bases; bases with no gene match: 6. The CDR3 loop spans 15 amino acids. CDR3: CASSFRQGVNYGYTF. For the CDR3, the DNA is TGTGCCAGCAGTTTCCGACAGGGCGTTAACTATGGCTACACCTTC.

The rearrangement uses TRBV5-1 and TRBJ2-5, with 9 bases that match TRBD2. CDR1 and CDR2 (germline): SGHRS, YFSETQ. This CDR3 has 15 residues. V lost 1 base to trimming and J lost 3 bases; unmatched junction nucleotides: 4. The CDR3 here is CASSLYSGGKETQYF. The CDR3 coding sequence is TGCGCCAGCAGCTTGTACAGCGGGGGGAAAGAGACCCAGTACTTC.

V is TRBV9 and J is TRBJ2-5; 9 bases are a match to TRBD2. V dropped 0 bases and J dropped 4; count of bases not matched to a gene: 4. The CDR3 is made up of 15 amino acids. Germline values: CDR1 SGDLS, CDR2 YYNGEE. The CDR3 DNA sequence: TGTGCCAGCAGCGTAGCTACGACTAGCGGAGAGACCCAGTACTTC. It encodes CASSVATTSGETQYF.

The CDR3 bases are TGTGCCAGCAGCCAGACGCAGGGGAACTATGGCTACACCTTC. Its protein product is CASSQTQGNYGYTF. The V gene is TRBV3-1 (or the pseudogene TRBV3-2), the J gene TRBJ1-2; a possible D gene is TRBD1 (6 bases). There are 14 residues in the CDR3. Germline CDR1 reads LGHDT; CDR2 reads YNNKEL (reference sequence). V lost 3 bases and J lost 2, with 10 bases in between.

The chain links TRBV10-3 to TRBJ2-5; a weak D match, TRBD2 (6 bases). Germline CDR1 ENHRY, CDR2 SYGVKD. V lost 0 bases, J lost 4 bases, and 9 bases lay in between. The CDR3 is 14 residues long. The CDR3, as DNA: TGTGCCATCAGTGAGTCCGGGGGTAGAGAGACCCAGTACTTC. It is translated as CAISESGGRETQYF.

The rearrangement links TRBV6-2 or TRBV6-3 to TRBJ2-1, with D maybe TRBD2 (6 bases). CDR1 and CDR2 (germline): MNHEY, SVGEGT. Trimming left V 5 bases short and J 8 bases short, with 19 bases between. This CDR3 has 15 amino acids. The CDR3 DNA reads TGTGCCAGCAGTACCCATAATGGAGGGATCGATGAGCAGTTCTTC. Translation: CASSTHNGGIDEQFF.

This chain connects TRBV10-3 to TRBJ2-7; the match to TRBD1 covers 10 bases. CDR3 length: 14 amino acids. Germline CDR1 reads ENHRY; CDR2 reads SYGVKD. The trim removed 7 bases at V and 2 bases at J, leaving 5 bases unmatched. CDR3 DNA: TGTGCCATCACCGCTGGACAGGGGGCCTACGAGCAGTACTTC. Translating it yields CAITAGQGAYEQYF.

The chain employs TRBV5-1 and TRBJ1-2; possibly TRBD1 for D (5 bases). With 4 bases removed from V and 4 bases from J, the gap between germline ends came to 23 bases. Germline V gene data show CDR1 as SGHRS and CDR2 as YFSETQ. The CDR3 is 17 residues long. CDR3 region: CASSPLGGQGVGYGYTF. CDR3 DNA sequence: TGCGCCAGCAGCCCCCTAGGAGGGCAGGGAGTTGGCTATGGCTACACCTTC.

The V and J genes are TRBV19 and TRBJ2-7, with 9 positions matching TRBD1. Trimming at V came to 3 bases and at J to 2 bases, leaving 5 bases not matched to a gene. The CDR3 consists of 15 residues. The V gene's germline CDR1 is LNHDA and CDR2 SQIVND (reference sequence). The CDR3 nucleotides are TGTGCCAGTAGTATCAGGGGACAGGGAACCTACGAGCAGTACTTC. This encodes CASSIRGQGTYEQYF.

This clone was seen a handful of times. The CDR3 DNA reads TGCGCCAGCAGCCAAGGGAGCTCCTACGAGCAGTACTTC. Encoded protein: CASSQGSSYEQYF. This rearrangement joins TRBV4-1 to TRBJ2-7; D call uncertain. Trimming cost V 1 base and J 0 bases, with 4 bases left between them. CDR3 length equals 13 residues. Per germline, CDR1 MGHRA and CDR2 YSYEKL.

This rearrangement joins TRBV9 to TRBJ2-5, with 8 nucleotides matching TRBD1. With 5 bases clipped from V and 3 bases from J, the junction kept 6 bases outside the gene matches. Looked up from germline, CDR1 is SGDLS and CDR2 is YYNGEE. The CDR3 runs 14 residues. The CDR3 nucleotides read TGTGCCAGCAGTAAGGGGACAGGTGAAGAGACCCAGTACTTC. Amino acid sequence: CASSKGTGEETQYF.

The gene calls are TRBV7-2 and TRBJ1-2; no clear D gene. CDR3 length: 15 amino acids. The ends were cut back, 1 base at V and 8 bases at J, with 17 bases in the middle. CDR1 SGHTA and CDR2 FQGNSA come from the germline V gene. The CDR3 DNA sequence: TGTGCCAGCAGCTTAGGGGCGGTTGCGGGCCAGGGCTACACCTTC. Its protein product is CASSLGAVAGQGYTF.

This rearrangement joins TRBV5-1 to TRBJ2-3, with TRBD1 matching over 9 bases. There are 16 residues in the CDR3. J lost 4 bases, V lost 0 bases, and 6 bases had no gene match. Germline assignment: CDR1 SGHRS and CDR2 YFSETQ. Here the CDR3 reads CASSLEGTGFSDTQYF. For the CDR3, the DNA is TGCGCCAGCAGCTTGGAGGGGACAGGGTTCTCAGATACGCAGTATTTT. Complete variable domain (other parts from reference TRBV5-1 and TRBJ2-3): KAGVTQTPRYLIKTRGQQVTLSCSPISGHRSVSWYQQTPGQGLQFLFEYFSETQRNKGNFPGRFSGRQFSNSRSEMNVSTLELGDSALYLCASSLEGTGFSDTQYFGPGTRLTVL.

The rearrangement joins TRBV4-3 to TRBJ1-5; a weak D match, TRBD1 (5 bases). CDR1 and CDR2 from the germline V gene are LGHNA and YSLEER. This CDR3 region has 15 residues. Between the trimmed V and J ends, which lost 2 bases and 7 bases, there was a span of 15 bases. The CDR3 region is CASSQYRGGRQPQHF. CDR3 sequence (DNA): TGCGCCAGCAGCCAATATAGGGGTGGTCGACAGCCCCAGCATTTT.

In this sample, this clone turned up once. CDR3 residues: CASRLAPLRDEQYF. CDR3 nucleotides: TGTGCAAGTCGCTTAGCGCCCCTTCGCGACGAGCAGTACTTC. The rearrangement joins TRBV12-2 to TRBJ2-7; the table calls TRBD2, which could not be checked here. TRBV12-2 constitutes a pseudogene. This CDR3 has 14 amino acids.

This clone was picked up a small number of times. The chain has TRBV6-2 or TRBV6-3 and TRBJ1-5; D remains ambiguous. V was shortened by 6 bases and J by 3 bases, with 21 bases between the two germline ends. This CDR3 spans 17 amino acids. Germline assignment: CDR1 MNHEY and CDR2 SVGEGT. Here the CDR3 reads CASSPRFQVGNNQPQHF. The CDR3 bases are TGTGCCAGCAGCCCTCGATTCCAGGTCGGAAACAATCAGCCCCAGCATTTT.

The chain has TRBV7-9 and TRBJ2-2; D is perhaps TRBD1 (6 bases). Trimming took off 5 bases at V and 4 bases at J, with 20 bases between the two ends. This CDR3 region has 17 residues. The V gene's germline CDR1 is SEHNR and CDR2 FQNEAQ (reference sequence). DNA of the CDR3: TGTGCCAGCAGCCCGCGAACAGGGTACGAGAGCACCGGGGAGCTGTTTTTT. This translates into CASSPRTGYESTGELFF.